This entry concerns a single T cell receptor beta chain. Antigen: not known. Methods used by the authors: Owing to the provision of junction-only sequences devoid of quality scores by immunoSEQ, filtering differed. Assay used: immunoSEQ multiplex PCR; TCRdb lists only in-frame clones, some missing. From that table come the V and J calls and clone size; the DNA was used to work out D and trimming. The data contain some 1.5 million clones, approximately 98% of them singletons. With V trimmed by 8 bases and J by 6 bases, 13 bases remained unmatched. Germline V gene sequence: CDR1 MNHEY, CDR2 SMNVEV (reference sequence). This CDR3 is built from 14 residues. The data were obtained in a study of shared clonotypes between healthy human individuals. Study-wide points: Represented diversity, genetic and exposure-history alike, was limited by few donors. Sharing of clonotypes among donors was expected to vary with sequencing depth.

The gene calls are TRBV27 and TRBJ2-7; 7 nucleotides align to TRBD1. The sequence came from a man in his thirties or forties in good health. Source material: naive CD4+ T cells sorted from blood. Subset reported: CD45RA+ positively selected. The CDR3 coding sequence is TGTGCCAGCGCCTCCGTCCGGGACAGTCCCGAGCAGTACTTC. Translated, it gives CASASVRDSPEQYF.